This T cell receptor (beta chain) was captured in a study of blood T cell repertoires in COVID-19 (dated by TCRdb to 2020 to 2021). With regard to the full study: Collaborator samples came from the United States, Italy and Spain and covered acute and convalescent phases of COVID-19. Samples came from the ongoing ImmuneRACE study (first 160 participants) plus 1,254 subjects from 6 global collaborators. Where HLA class I and class II types were available, the types were taken from metadata supplied by the sample provider, not from assay-based typing. A freely available public database, intended as a resource for researchers studying the immune response to SARS-CoV-2, is where the repertoires were released. The sample metadata nearly always contained a de-identified subject ID, COVID-19 status, age in years and sex. The material from the prospective study consisted of cDNA or gDNA derived from T cells, B-cell-depleted T cells, or PBMCs. Deeply sampled blood TCRbeta repertoires from subjects exposed to, actively infected with, or recovered from COVID-19 were included in the dataset.

V is cut back by 4 bases and J by 9 bases, with 8 bases in the junction unmatched. CDR1 and CDR2 are read off the germline V gene as SGHTA and FQGNSA. The cysteine opens and the phenylalanine closes a CDR3 of 15 amino acids. Of all the DNA, just the CDR3 is kept, 45 bases in frame from base 1. As to this clone: Its cognate antigen has yet to be identified. No base quality information exists; no much larger clone differs at one position.

Collaborating institutions collected whole blood in K2EDTA tubes following their own protocols. Collaborator samples were shipped for TCRbeta analysis as frozen whole blood, isolated PBMCs, or DNA extracted from either sample type. Overall study results and their limits: The quantity of clinical and demographic metadata differed by source and by participant and was supplied without curation.

TCRbeta CDR3 regions were amplified from genomic DNA using the immunoSEQ Assay, a bias-controlled multiplex PCR. In the authors' own workflow: Nucleated cell counts per sample were estimated from amplification of reference gene primers within the assay. To quantify the absolute abundance of each unique TCRbeta CDR3 rearrangement, sequence reads were collapsed and filtered. For each sample, productive Simpson clonality was calculated by taking the square root of Simpson's diversity index across productive rearrangements. TCRdb re-hosts the immuneACCESS table, in-frame sequences only. Its copies lack some clones; in the studies checked, an unresolved V gene accounts for under half of them, and the cause for the rest is not known. V, J and clone size are taken as reported in that table, and D and trimming were inferred from the DNA itself. The sample table records 70,000 or so clones; around 80% of these occur just once. Of the sample, about 25% falls within the top ten clones.

The chain is made from TRBV7-2 and TRBJ1-6, and 8 junctional nucleotides match TRBD1. The sequence was obtained from a human donor in a cohort sampled during active COVID-19. The sample was peripheral blood. The DNA is TGTGCCAGCAGCTCTTGGACAGGGACCGGTTCACCCCTCCACTTT. It translates to CASSSWTGTGSPLHF.